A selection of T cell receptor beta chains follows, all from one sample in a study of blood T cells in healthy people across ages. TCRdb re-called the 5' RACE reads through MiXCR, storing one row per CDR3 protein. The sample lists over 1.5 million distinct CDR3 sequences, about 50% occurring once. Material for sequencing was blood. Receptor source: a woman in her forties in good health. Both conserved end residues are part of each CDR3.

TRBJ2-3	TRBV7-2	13	CASSPHAADTQYF
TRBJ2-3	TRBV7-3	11	CASSLKGPQYF
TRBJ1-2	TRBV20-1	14	CSAREARRDYGYTF
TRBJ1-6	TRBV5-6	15	CASSFDRDAVSPLHF
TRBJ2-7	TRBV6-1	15	CASTTRTLSSYEQYF
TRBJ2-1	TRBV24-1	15	CATSDLGVGYNEQFF
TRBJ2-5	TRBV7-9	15	CASSSALVHQETQYF
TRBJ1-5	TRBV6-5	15	CASSPDGFGNQPQHF
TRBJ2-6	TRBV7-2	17	CASSFPLPGSGANVLTF
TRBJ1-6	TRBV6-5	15	CASNTGISYNSPLHF
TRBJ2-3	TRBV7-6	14	CASRRRTSTDTQYF
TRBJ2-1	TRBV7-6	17	CASSFGTSGGPSPEQFF
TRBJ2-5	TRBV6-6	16	CASNTGTSFLQETQYF
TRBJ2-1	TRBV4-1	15	CASSQERGTRLWQFF
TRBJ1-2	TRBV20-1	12	CSAGDGFYGYTF
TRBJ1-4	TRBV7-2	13	CASSLNGASKLFF
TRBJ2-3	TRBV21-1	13	CASIMDCPDTQYF
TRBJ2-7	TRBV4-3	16	CASSQDRDLLIDEQYF
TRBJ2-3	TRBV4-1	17	CASSQDGNGGGTDTQYF
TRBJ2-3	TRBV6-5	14	CASSTRQGPDTQYF
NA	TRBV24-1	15	CATSGGPGGSETQYF
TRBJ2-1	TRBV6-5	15	CASSSSGGGWNEQFF
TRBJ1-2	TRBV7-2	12	CASSDVDRGYTF
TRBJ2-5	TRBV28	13	CASGRPGVETQYF
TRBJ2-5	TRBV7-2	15	CASNSGNGLQETQYF
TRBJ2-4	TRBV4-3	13	CASSQDIGAIQYF
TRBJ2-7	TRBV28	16	CASSFGQPTGGHEQYF
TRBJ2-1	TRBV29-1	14	CSAAGTSGANGQFF
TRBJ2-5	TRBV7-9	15	CASSYDPGFGETQYF
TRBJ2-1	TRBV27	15	CASSGASGGSYEQFF
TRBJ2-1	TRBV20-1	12	CSAVGLNNEQFF
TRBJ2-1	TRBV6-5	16	CASSYSTSGGANEQFF
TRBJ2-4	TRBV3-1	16	CASSQALGRAKNIQYF
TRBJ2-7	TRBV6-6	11	CASGNQYERYF
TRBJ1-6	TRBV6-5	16	CASSWDRRSYNSPLHF
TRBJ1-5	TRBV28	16	CASSPHRGQGNQPQHF
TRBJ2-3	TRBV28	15	CASSAQGPPTSTQYF
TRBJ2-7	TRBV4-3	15	CASSQGSFGVSEQYF
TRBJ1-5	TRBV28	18	CASSSYRQPRSGNQPQHF
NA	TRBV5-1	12	CASSPEYETQYF
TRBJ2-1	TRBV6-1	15	CASSGLGGVFNEQFF
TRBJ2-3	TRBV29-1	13	CSVEESRADTQYF
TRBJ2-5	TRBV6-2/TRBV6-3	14	CASIPRRLRQTQYF
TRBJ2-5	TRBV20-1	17	CSAHGLAGGPVQETQYF
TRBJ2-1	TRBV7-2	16	CASSFDTGGLYNEQFF
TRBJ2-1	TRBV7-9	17	CASSSGTSGGPYNEQFF
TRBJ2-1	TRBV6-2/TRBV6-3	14	CASSLWRGGNEQFF
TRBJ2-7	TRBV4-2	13	CASSHDREYEQYF
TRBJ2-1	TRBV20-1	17	CSARFLAGGLSYNEQFF
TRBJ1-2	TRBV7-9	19	CASSSKGRTGGRDGFGYTF
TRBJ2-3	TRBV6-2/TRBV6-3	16	CASSYSLVRGMDTQYF
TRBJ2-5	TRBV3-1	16	CASSQRDRGELETQYF
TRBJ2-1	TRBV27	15	CASSLTGHSYNEQFF